Below are 21 T cell receptor beta chains sequenced from a single sample in a study of shared clonotypes between healthy human individuals. CD45RO-negative CD8 cells positively selected for CCR7 made up the naive population, which excluded terminally differentiated effector memory CD45RA+ cells. Using immunoSEQ multiplex PCR, the repertoire was profiled, and TCRdb retains in-frame clones only, with some absent. In the table there are about 2.1 million clones, around 95% of which are singletons. Material: naive CD8+ T cells from PBMCs. The source of these receptors is a man aged 18-30 years in good health. Some clones in this sample may be carry-over from other donors' samples.

The CDR3 region has the DNA TGTGCCAGTAGTGCACTGCCGGGAAGAAAGGGGGATGAGCAGTTCTTC. This gives the protein CASSALPGRKGDEQFF. The chain joins TRBV19 to TRBJ2-1; TRBD1 is a possible D gene (6 bases). Looked up from germline, CDR1 is LNHDA and CDR2 is SQIVND (reference sequence). Deletions cut 5 bases from V and 8 bases from J, with 22 bases between. The length of the CDR3 is 16 residues.

The sample holds one count of this clone. The chain employs TRBV5-6 and TRBJ2-5; no definite D call. The DNA matches TRBJ2-7 better at its end, which makes the J call doubtful. CDR1 is SGHDT and CDR2 is YYEEEE in the germline V gene. The CDR3 runs 12 residues. CDR3 loop: CASSLWLNEQYF. The DNA for the CDR3 is TGTGCCAGCAGCTTGTGGCTGAACGAGCAGTACTTC.

With respect to this clone: This specimen includes other DNA sequences encoding the same CDR3. The chain uses TRBV9 and TRBJ2-5; D perhaps matches TRBD1 (5 bases). Trimming took off 3 bases at V and 7 bases at J, with 7 bases between the two ends. Germline V gene data show CDR1 as SGDLS and CDR2 as YYNGEE. CDR3 length: 11 amino acids. CDR3 amino acids: CASSGTGTQYF. The CDR3, as DNA: TGTGCCAGCAGCGGCACAGGGACCCAGTACTTC. Supplemented by reference TRBV9 and TRBJ2-5, the full variable domain reads DSGVTQTPKHLITATGQRVTLRCSPRSGDLSVYWYQQSLDQGLQFLIQYYNGEERAKGNILERFSAQQFPDLHSELNLSSLELGDSALYFCASSGTGTQYFGPGTRLLVL.

In its sample, this clone was seen once. The CDR3 protein is CASSPPLGQGAVEQYF. CDR3 sequence (DNA): TGTGCCAGCAGCCCCCCCTTGGGACAGGGGGCAGTTGAGCAGTACTTC. The chain recombines TRBV7-9 with TRBJ2-7, with TRBD1 matching over 12 bases. The CDR3 spans 16 residues. With 5 bases clipped from V and 7 bases from J, the junction kept 12 bases outside the gene matches. The germline gives CDR1 SEHNR, CDR2 FQNEAQ (reference sequence).

This sequence joins TRBV27 and TRBJ2-1, with 13 nucleotides matching TRBD2. Germline assignment: CDR1 MNHEY and CDR2 SMNVEV (reference sequence). The CDR3 has 17 residues. Trimming removed 4 bases from V and 3 bases from J; junction bases left unmatched: 6. CDR3 bases: TGTGCCAGCAGTTCCGGACTAGCGGGAGTCATCTACAATGAGCAGTTCTTC. Translation gives CASSSGLAGVIYNEQFF.

This clone was seen once. V and J are TRBV5-1 and TRBJ2-7; the match to TRBD1 covers 9 bases. J gave up 4 bases and V 3 bases, and 8 bases lay outside the gene matches. Germline-derived CDR1 and CDR2 are SGHRS and YFSETQ. The CDR3 length is 15 residues. CDR3 coding DNA: TGCGCCAGCAGCTCCCCCGGGACAGGGTTATACGAGCAGTACTTC. It encodes CASSSPGTGLYEQYF.

Concerning this clone: Distinct nucleotide sequences in the sample also encode this CDR3. The chain couples TRBV11-2 to TRBJ1-2; unclear D gene. The ends were cut back, 1 base at V and 2 bases at J, with 8 bases in the middle. Germline loops: CDR1 SGHAT, CDR2 FQNNGV. This CDR3 contains 14 residues. DNA of the CDR3: TGTGCCAGCAGCTTAGTAGGCGGGAACTATGGCTACACCTTC. This gives the protein CASSLVGGNYGYTF.

The chain uses TRBV9 and TRBJ1-2; D not resolved. CDR1 and CDR2 from the germline V gene are SGDLS and YYNGEE. Trimming took off 3 bases at V and 7 bases at J, with 16 bases between the two ends. This CDR3 is built from 14 residues. In DNA form, the CDR3 reads TGTGCCAGCAGCGACGGGTTTCGGGTGGGTGGCTACACCTTC. This codes for CASSDGFRVGGYTF. The full variable domain, with the rest looked up from reference TRBV9 and TRBJ1-2, is DSGVTQTPKHLITATGQRVTLRCSPRSGDLSVYWYQQSLDQGLQFLIQYYNGEERAKGNILERFSAQQFPDLHSELNLSSLELGDSALYFCASSDGFRVGGYTFGSGTRLTVV.

This chain links TRBV27 with TRBJ2-2; D remains unclear. CDR3 length equals 16 residues. Per germline, CDR1 MNHEY and CDR2 SMNVEV (reference sequence). V was trimmed by 6 bases and J by 4 bases, leaving 18 bases between them. CDR3 nucleotide sequence: TGTGCCAGCAGCCAAGGAAAGGGAATTCCCACCGGGGAGCTGTTTTTT. Translation gives CASSQGKGIPTGELFF.

The chain links TRBV2 to TRBJ1-1; unclear D gene. Germline-derived CDR1 and CDR2 are SNHLY and FYNNEI. This CDR3 is built from 10 residues. Trimming cost V 6 bases and J 7 bases, with 6 bases left between them. CDR3 in amino acids: CASRQIEAFF. CDR3 bases: TGTGCCAGCAGACAGATTGAAGCTTTCTTT.

The CDR3 sequence: CASSLEARQSSYEQYF. CDR3 DNA: TGTGCCAGCAGCTTAGAAGCTAGACAATCCTCCTACGAGCAGTACTTC. The chain carries TRBV7-8 and TRBJ2-7; D gene ambiguous. This CDR3 is built from 16 residues. Trimming shortened V by 1 base and J by 0 bases, and 13 bases separated the two germline ends. Germline CDR1 SGHVS, CDR2 FQNEAQ.

The J gene is TRBJ2-2, the V gene TRBV15; tentative D call: TRBD1 (7 bases). The CDR3 loop spans 15 amino acids. Germline V gives CDR1 LNHNV, CDR2 YYDKDF (reference sequence). V shed 6 bases and J shed 6 bases, with 17 bases lying between them. CDR3 bases: TGTGCCACCAGTACCTGGACTACAGGGGCCGGGGAGCTGTTTTTT. This encodes CATSTWTTGAGELFF. The variable domain in full, with the rest retrieved from reference TRBV15 and TRBJ2-2, is DAMVIQNPRYQVTQFGKPVTLSCSQTLNHNVMYWYQQKSSQAPKLLFHYYDKDFNNEADTPDNFQSRRPNTSFCFLDIRSPGLGDTAMYLCATSTWTTGAGELFFGEGSRLTVL.

The table lists this clone with a count of one. The V gene is TRBV27, the J gene TRBJ1-4, with a tentative D call TRBD1 (6 bases). Deletions cut 3 bases from V and 1 base from J, with 12 bases between. The CDR3 has 16 amino acids. Germline loops: CDR1 MNHEY, CDR2 SMNVEV (reference sequence). The CDR3 reads CASSFLPGQTNEKLFF. CDR3 in DNA: TGTGCCAGCAGTTTTCTACCGGGACAAACTAATGAAAAACTGTTTTTT.

The V gene is TRBV27, the J gene TRBJ2-7, with D possibly being TRBD1 or TRBD2 (5 bases each). Germline-derived CDR1 and CDR2 are MNHEY and SMNVEV (reference sequence). CDR3 length equals 14 residues. V was clipped by 5 bases and J by 2 bases, with 13 bases between them. Here the CDR3 DNA reads TGTGCCAGCAGTCCGACCGGGACGCCCTACGAGCAGTACTTC. Translating gives CASSPTGTPYEQYF.

The V and J genes are TRBV4-3 and TRBJ1-1; D is unresolved. Trimming took off 3 bases at V and 0 bases at J, with 5 bases between the two ends. The CDR3 is made up of 13 amino acids. Germline lookup yields CDR1 LGHNA and CDR2 YSLEER. The CDR3 DNA reads TGCGCCAGCAGCCACACAGTGAACACTGAAGCTTTCTTT. Translated, it gives CASSHTVNTEAFF.

Regarding this clone: This sample includes further DNA sequences coding for the same CDR3. The chain joins TRBV5-4 to TRBJ2-7; D call uncertain. The CDR3 sequence is 13 residues long. Germline loops: CDR1 SGHNT, CDR2 YYREEE (reference sequence). V lost 0 bases, J lost 3 bases, and 7 bases lay in between. The CDR3 sequence is CASSLGQFYEQYF. The CDR3 nucleotides are TGTGCCAGCAGCTTGGGGCAGTTCTACGAGCAGTACTTC.

This sequence joins TRBV11-2 and TRBJ1-3; no clear D gene. The CDR3 loop spans 16 amino acids. The germline V gene encodes CDR1 SGHAT and CDR2 FQNNGV. V gave up 1 base and J gave up 1 base, with 11 bases separating them. CDR3 loop: CASSLGIWGSGNTIYF. The CDR3 DNA reads TGTGCCAGCAGCTTAGGCATTTGGGGATCTGGAAACACCATATATTTT. The whole variable domain, remainder taken from reference TRBV11-2 and TRBJ1-3, is EAGVAQSPRYKIIEKRQSVAFWCNPISGHATLYWYQQILGQGPKLLIQFQNNGVVDDSQLPKDRFSAERLKGVDSTLKIQPAKLEDSAVYLCASSLGIWGSGNTIYFGEGSWLTVV.

This clone was observed a single time. J is TRBJ2-5 and V is TRBV7-8, with D unresolved. This CDR3 comprises 15 residues. The V end lost 4 bases, the J end lost 2 bases, and 14 bases lay between the germline ends. Per germline, CDR1 SGHVS and CDR2 FQNEAQ. The CDR3 loop reads CASSSLPREQETQYF. Here the CDR3 DNA reads TGTGCCAGCAGCTCACTCCCGCGAGAGCAAGAGACCCAGTACTTC.

The rearrangement joins TRBV27 to TRBJ2-5; D unresolved. Germline-derived CDR1 and CDR2 are MNHEY and SMNVEV (reference sequence). V was pared by 5 bases and J by 1 base, with 20 bases between. The length of the CDR3 is 17 residues. The chain's CDR3 is CASSMSVANMGQETQYF. CDR3 coding DNA: TGTGCCAGCAGTATGTCGGTAGCTAACATGGGCCAAGAGACCCAGTACTTC.

The chain employs TRBV27 and TRBJ2-3; D is ambiguous. This CDR3 spans 15 amino acids. V was pared by 2 bases and J by 6 bases, with 15 bases between. Germline loops: CDR1 MNHEY, CDR2 SMNVEV (reference sequence). The CDR3 region is CASSLRVSGGDTQYF. CDR3 DNA: TGTGCCAGCAGTTTACGGGTATCAGGTGGGGATACGCAGTATTTT.

The chain combines TRBV4-2 with TRBJ2-2, with 8 bases matching TRBD2. CDR1 and CDR2 from the germline V gene are LGHNA and YNFKEQ. The CDR3 extends over 15 amino acids. V lost 4 bases, J lost 0 bases, and 1 base stayed unmatched. CDR3 in DNA: TGTGCCAGCAGCCTAGCGGGGTCGAACACCGGGGAGCTGTTTTTT. Amino acid sequence: CASSLAGSNTGELFF.